A single sample gave rise to the 30 T cell receptor beta chains below, sequenced in a study of cytomegalovirus exposure and HLA in healthy donors. Primers for the PCR totalled 60 Vbeta and 13 Jbeta. TCRdb keeps only in-frame clones here, not all; method: immunoSEQ multiplex PCR. In the table there are around 200,000 clones, roughly 80% of which are singletons. Sequenced input: PBMCs. The receptor set was obtained from a woman in her late teens or twenties in good health and CMV-seronegative.

The chain carries TRBV5-5 and TRBJ1-4; the match to TRBD1 covers 9 bases. Looked up from germline, CDR1 is SGHKS and CDR2 is YYEKEE (reference sequence). This CDR3 comprises 16 residues. V shed 2 bases and J 4 bases; nucleotides not matched to a gene: 6. The CDR3 DNA reads as TGTGCCAGCAGCTTTCAACCGGGACAGGGTAATGAAAAACTGTTTTTT. Amino acids: CASSFQPGQGNEKLFF.

This chain connects TRBV28 to TRBJ1-2; 11 nucleotides agree with TRBD1. V was clipped by 5 bases and J by 4 bases; unmatched bases: 12. Germline-derived CDR1 and CDR2 are MDHEN and SYDVKM. The CDR3 consists of 17 residues. The CDR3 bases are TGTGCCAGCAGTCATTCCGGGACAGGGGGAATCTCCTATGGCTACACCTTC. Protein sequence: CASSHSGTGGISYGYTF.

The chain recombines TRBV5-4 with TRBJ1-1; maybe TRBD1 (6 bases). V dropped 4 bases and J dropped 6 bases, with 16 bases sitting between them. There are 14 residues in the CDR3. CDR1 SGHNT and CDR2 YYREEE come from the germline V gene (reference sequence). This CDR3 is CASSPRGAAPEAFF. In DNA, the CDR3 is TGTGCCAGCAGCCCCCGGGGGGCAGCGCCTGAAGCTTTCTTT.

The rearrangement joins TRBV14 to TRBJ1-1, with D possibly TRBD1 on 6 matching bases. The V gene lost 5 bases and the J gene lost 1 base, with 11 bases spanning the gap. The CDR3 loop spans 14 amino acids. Germline V gene data show CDR1 as SGHDN and CDR2 as FVKESK. This CDR3 is CASSVQGGNTEAFF. The CDR3 coding sequence is TGTGCCAGCAGCGTACAGGGCGGGAACACTGAAGCTTTCTTT. Supplemented by reference TRBV14 and TRBJ1-1, the full variable domain reads EAGVTQFPSHSVIEKGQTVTLRCDPISGHDNLYWYRRVMGKEIKFLLHFVKESKQDESGMPNNRFLAERTGGTYSTLKVQPAELEDSGVYFCASSVQGGNTEAFFGQGTRLTVV.

The rearrangement joins TRBV7-9 to TRBJ1-1; possibly TRBD1 for D (6 bases). Germline CDR1 reads SEHNR; CDR2 reads FQNEAQ (reference sequence). V shed 1 base and J shed 1 base, with 7 bases lying between them. The CDR3 consists of 14 residues. The CDR3 sequence: CASSLVGGNTEAFF. The DNA of the CDR3 is TGTGCCAGCAGCTTAGTAGGGGGGAACACTGAAGCTTTCTTT.

This clone has more than one count but fewer than ten. The chain is built from TRBV30 and TRBJ1-2; D gene ambiguous. CDR3 length: 12 residues. The V end lost 0 bases, the J end lost 4 bases, and 6 bases lay between the germline ends. Germline-derived CDR1 and CDR2 are GTSNPN and SVGIG (reference sequence). The CDR3 here is CAWSVASYGYTF. The CDR3 region has the DNA TGTGCCTGGAGTGTGGCCAGCTATGGCTACACCTTC.

This clone occurred once. The chain has TRBV2 and TRBJ1-5, with D possibly being TRBD1 (6 bases). Germline-derived CDR1 and CDR2 are SNHLY and FYNNEI. The CDR3 contains 15 residues. The ends were cut back, 5 bases at V and 1 base at J, with 12 bases in the middle. In DNA form, the CDR3 reads TGTGCCAGCAGTACGACAGGTAGCAGCAATCAGCCCCAGCATTTT. It codes for CASSTTGSSNQPQHF.

Turning to this clone: A read error may produce the germline difference seen at one junction end. This chain uses TRBV7-9 with TRBJ2-7; 14 bases agree with TRBD2. Per germline, CDR1 SEHNR and CDR2 FQNEAQ (reference sequence). The CDR3 runs to 14 residues. The DNA of the CDR3 is TGTTCCAGCAGCTTAGAGGGACTAGCGGGAGTCGGGACATTC. This translates into CSSSLEGLAGVGTF.

This chain links TRBV27 with TRBJ2-1; TRBD2 matches 7 bases. The CDR3 runs 15 residues. The germline gives CDR1 MNHEY, CDR2 SMNVEV (reference sequence). With 5 bases clipped from V and 3 bases from J, the junction kept 7 bases outside the gene matches. CDR3 sequence: CASSAGSGLYNEQFF. The CDR3 coding sequence is TGTGCCAGCAGTGCGGGTAGCGGGCTCTACAATGAGCAGTTCTTC.

The chain's CDR3 is CASSQSSGGLETQYF. For the CDR3, the DNA is TGCGCCAGCAGTCAATCTAGCGGGGGCCTAGAGACCCAGTACTTC. The chain is built from TRBV23-1 and TRBJ2-5; TRBD2 aligns across 9 bases. TRBV23-1 is sorted into the ORF group, with uncertain function. V lost 0 bases, J lost 4 bases, and 3 bases stayed unmatched. The CDR3 loop spans 15 amino acids.

In its sample, this clone was seen once. V gene TRBV28 combines with J gene TRBJ2-1; 14 bases match TRBD2. Germline V CDR1 and CDR2: MDHEN, SYDVKM. The CDR3 extends over 20 amino acids. The junction had 10 bases not matched to a gene; V was cut back by 2 bases and J by 1 base. The CDR3 DNA reads as TGTGCCAGCAGTTTACTACCGGGACTAGCGGGAGTAGGATCCTACAATGAGCAGTTCTTC. Translated: CASSLLPGLAGVGSYNEQFF.

The chain carries TRBV13 and TRBJ2-5, with TRBD2 matching over 11 bases. The CDR3 totals 15 residues. Per germline, CDR1 PRHDT and CDR2 FYEKMQ (reference sequence). The V segment lost 4 bases and the J segment 4 bases; nucleotides outside the gene matches: 5. This chain's CDR3 is CASSSGLAEGETQYF. CDR3 DNA sequence: TGTGCCAGCAGCTCGGGACTAGCGGAGGGAGAGACCCAGTACTTC.

The V and J genes are TRBV30 and TRBJ2-4; 9 positions match TRBD2. The CDR3 runs 15 residues. J gave up 3 bases and V 0 bases, and 3 bases lay outside the gene matches. The germline CDR1 and CDR2 sequences are GTSNPN and SVGIG (reference sequence). CDR3 in amino acids: CAWSVNSGGKNIQYF. In DNA form, the CDR3 reads TGTGCCTGGAGTGTCAATAGCGGGGGCAAAAACATTCAGTACTTC. Looking up the rest from reference TRBV30 and TRBJ2-4 gives the full variable domain: SQTIHQWPATLVQPVGSPLSLECTVEGTSNPNLYWYRQAAGRGLQLLFYSVGIGQISSEVPQNLSASRPQDRQFILSSKKLLLSDSGFYLCAWSVNSGGKNIQYFGAGTRLSVL.

The chain recombines TRBV28 with TRBJ2-5; perhaps TRBD1 as D (5 bases). Germline V gene data show CDR1 as MDHEN and CDR2 as SYDVKM. V shed 2 bases and J shed 4 bases, with 8 bases lying between them. This CDR3 is 13 amino acids long. The CDR3 DNA reads as TGTGCCAGCAGTTTAGGCCAGGGAGAGACCCAGTACTTC. Protein product: CASSLGQGETQYF.

This clone has a single count. The same CDR3 can be traced to other DNA sequences in this sample. The chain has TRBV2 and TRBJ1-2, with 8 bases aligning to TRBD1. The CDR3 contains 14 residues. J lost 2 bases, V lost 6 bases, and 5 bases had no gene match. CDR1 SNHLY and CDR2 FYNNEI come from the germline V gene. CDR3 amino acids: CASRETGVNYGYTF. The DNA for the CDR3 is TGTGCCAGCAGGGAGACAGGGGTGAACTATGGCTACACCTTC.

This clone came up a few times. The chain uses TRBV9 and TRBJ2-1; 11 nucleotides match TRBD1. Germline CDR1 reads SGDLS; CDR2 reads YYNGEE. The CDR3 sequence is 15 residues long. The V segment lost 3 bases and the J segment 5 bases; nucleotides outside the gene matches: 4. CDR3 DNA: TGTGCCAGCAGCGCAGGACAGGGGGCAAACAATGAGCAGTTCTTC. This gives the protein CASSAGQGANNEQFF.

The V gene is TRBV18, the J gene TRBJ1-4, with TRBD1 matching 8 bases. Unmatched junction bases numbered 8, after V lost 5 bases and J lost 6 bases. Germline assignment: CDR1 KGHSH and CDR2 LQKENI. This CDR3 contains 15 residues. The CDR3 spells CASSNLGQGDEKLFF. The CDR3 DNA is TGTGCCAGCTCAAACCTAGGACAGGGAGATGAAAAACTGTTTTTT.

The V and J genes are TRBV27 and TRBJ2-1; 8 bases align to TRBD1. The CDR3 extends over 13 amino acids. With 6 bases clipped from V and 7 bases from J, the junction kept 5 bases outside the gene matches. Germline CDR1 and CDR2: MNHEY and SMNVEV (reference sequence). In DNA, the CDR3 is TGTGCCAGCAGCCAGGACAGGGAGAATGAGCAGTTCTTC. Its translation is CASSQDRENEQFF.

This clone was seen more than once but under ten times. This chain connects TRBV19 to TRBJ1-5; a possible D gene is TRBD1 (6 bases). Germline CDR1 reads LNHDA; CDR2 reads SQIVND (reference sequence). The CDR3 runs to 15 residues. Trimming left V 5 bases short and J 4 bases short, with 15 bases between. CDR3 coding DNA: TGTGCCAGTAGTCGAACAGGGATGCAGAATCAGCCCCAGCATTTT. It encodes CASSRTGMQNQPQHF.

The chain links TRBV10-3 to TRBJ2-3; 9 bases are shared with TRBD1. Germline assignment: CDR1 ENHRY and CDR2 SYGVKD. Germline trimming cut 2 bases from V and 2 bases from J; bases unmatched to any gene: 5. The CDR3 is 16 amino acids. The CDR3 loop reads CAISETGTGFTDTQYF. CDR3 DNA: TGTGCCATCAGTGAGACCGGGACAGGGTTCACAGATACGCAGTATTTT.

The chain combines TRBV2 with TRBJ2-3; possible D gene TRBD1, 5 bases. Germline CDR1 reads SNHLY; CDR2 reads FYNNEI. CDR3 size: 14 residues. V lost 8 bases to trimming and J lost 3 bases, with 15 bases between them. The CDR3 loop reads CASVRESRTDTQYF. In DNA, the CDR3 is TGTGCCAGCGTCAGGGAATCTCGGACAGATACGCAGTATTTT.

This chain links TRBV2 with TRBJ1-5; D perhaps matches TRBD1 (6 bases). Per the germline V gene, CDR1 is SNHLY and CDR2 is FYNNEI. Trimming removed 2 bases from V and 3 bases from J, with 8 bases in between. CDR3 size: 14 residues. CDR3 sequence reads: CASSEQGINQPQHF. CDR3 DNA sequence: TGTGCCAGCAGTGAACAGGGGATCAATCAGCCCCAGCATTTT.

This clone was seen only a few times. This rearrangement joins TRBV9 to TRBJ2-5; TRBD2 matches at 8 bases. This CDR3 is 15 amino acids long. CDR1 SGDLS and CDR2 YYNGEE come from the germline V gene. Losses at the gene ends were 3 bases for V and 5 bases for J; bases not matched to a gene: 9. CDR3 nucleotides: TGTGCCAGCAGCGCCGGACTAGCAGAATTGGAGACCCAGTACTTC. This gives the protein CASSAGLAELETQYF.

The genes are TRBV30 and TRBJ1-5; possible D gene TRBD1, 6 bases. V lost 2 bases and J lost 7, with 12 bases in between. The CDR3 is made up of 13 amino acids. Looked up from germline, CDR1 is GTSNPN and CDR2 is SVGIG (reference sequence). The CDR3, as DNA: TGTGCCTGGAGTCCACAGGGAAACCAGCCCCAGCATTTT. This codes for CAWSPQGNQPQHF.

V and J are TRBV6-5 and TRBJ1-2; TRBD1 agrees at 7 bases. The CDR3 contains 15 residues. After removal of 6 bases from V and 1 base from J, the junction contained 8 bases not matched to a gene. Germline CDR1 MNHEY, CDR2 SVGAGI. CDR3 residues: CASRGRQGFNYGYTF. CDR3 bases: TGTGCCAGCAGGGGAAGACAGGGTTTTAACTATGGCTACACCTTC.

The chain has TRBV29-1 and TRBJ1-1; no firm D call. CDR1 is SQVTM and CDR2 is ANQGSEA in the germline V gene. V was cut by 4 bases and J by 7 bases, with 10 bases left in between. The CDR3 is 11 amino acids. This CDR3 reads CSVGTEGEAFF. The CDR3 DNA reads as TGCAGCGTTGGAACAGAAGGTGAAGCTTTCTTT.

The V and J genes are TRBV7-9 and TRBJ1-4; the D gene is possibly TRBD1 (5 bases). Germline lookup yields CDR1 SEHNR and CDR2 FQNEAQ (reference sequence). The CDR3 totals 16 residues. V was pared by 5 bases and J by 5 bases, with 18 bases between. In nucleotides, the CDR3 is TGTGCCAGCAGCAAAAGCCGTTCTGGGGGGAATGAAAAACTGTTTTTT. This encodes CASSKSRSGGNEKLFF.

This chain links TRBV5-1 with TRBJ1-1, with D possibly matching TRBD1 (5 bases). V lost 3 bases to trimming and J lost 2 bases, with 8 bases between them. CDR3 length equals 13 residues. Germline V gives CDR1 SGHRS, CDR2 YFSETQ. The CDR3 here is CASSSQGNTEAFF. CDR3 coding DNA: TGCGCCAGCAGCTCCCAGGGAAACACTGAAGCTTTCTTT.

This chain uses TRBV5-1 with TRBJ1-1; D possibly corresponds to TRBD1 (5 bases). Germline V gene data show CDR1 as SGHRS and CDR2 as YFSETQ. The CDR3 is made up of 13 amino acids. V dropped 2 bases and J dropped 3 bases, with 8 bases sitting between them. CDR3 loop: CASSLRGDTEAFF. The CDR3 bases are TGCGCCAGCAGCTTAAGGGGCGACACTGAAGCTTTCTTT.

This clone was picked up a small number of times. This sequence joins TRBV4-1 and TRBJ1-3; 7 bases are a match to TRBD1. Germline CDR1 and CDR2: MGHRA and YSYEKL. This CDR3 spans 19 amino acids. J lost 4 bases, V lost 1 base, and 16 bases had no gene match. CDR3 sequence (DNA): TGCGCCAGCAGCCAAGTTCTTCGGGACAGTCGAGTAAAGGGAAACACCATATATTTT. It translates to CASSQVLRDSRVKGNTIYF.